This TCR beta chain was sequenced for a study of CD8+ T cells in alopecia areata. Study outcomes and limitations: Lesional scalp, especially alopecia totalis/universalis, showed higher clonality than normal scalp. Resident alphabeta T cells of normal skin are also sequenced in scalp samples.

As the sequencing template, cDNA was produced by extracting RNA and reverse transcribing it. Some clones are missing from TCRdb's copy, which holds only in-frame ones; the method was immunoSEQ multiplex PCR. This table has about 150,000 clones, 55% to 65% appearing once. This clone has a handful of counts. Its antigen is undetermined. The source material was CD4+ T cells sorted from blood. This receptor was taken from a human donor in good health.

DNA of the CDR3: TGCAGCGTTCATAGCATCAGTCAGGGTGGAGCTTTCTTT. It encodes CSVHSISQGGAFF. The V call is TRBV29-1, the J call TRBJ1-1, with a weak D call TRBD1 (5 bases). Trimming left V 5 bases short and J 10 bases short, with 20 bases between. Germline-derived CDR1 and CDR2 are SQVTM and ANQGSEA. This CDR3 contains 13 residues.